This T cell receptor (beta chain) appears in the sequencing data of a study of CD8+CD57+ T cells in acquired aplastic anemia. TCR beta VDJ and CDR3 were profiled, and genomic DNA was the template. TCRdb reprocessed the reads via MiXCR and lists one record per CDR3 protein. Of roughly 180,000 distinct CDR3 sequences in the sample, approximately 48% were seen once. Patients sequenced had flow cytometry evidence of CD8+CD57+ cell expansion. This CDR3 has 13 amino acids. Trimming stripped 9 bases from V and 2 bases from J, with 10 bases between. Germline V gene lookup returns CDR1 LNHNV and CDR2 YYDKDF (reference sequence).

The rearrangement links TRBV15 to TRBJ2-2, with D uncertain. This receptor was identified in a human donor with aplastic anemia. The sample was sorted CD4+, CD8+, or CD8+CD57+ T cells (not recorded which) from PBMCs. Here the CDR3 reads CATRPPNTGELFF. In DNA, the CDR3 is TGTGCCACGCGACCCCCCAACACCGGGGAGCTGTTTTTT.